A selection of T cell receptor beta chains follows, all from one sample in a study of regulatory T cells in long-lasting Graves disease. TCRdb re-called the multiplex PCR reads with MiXCR, one entry per CDR3 protein. The table lists 410,000 or so distinct CDR3 sequences, approximately 15% of them singletons, with over 15% in the top ten. The same data also contributed to another study, on T cells in Graves' hyperthyroidism and ophthalmopathy.

The sample consisted of peripheral blood mononuclear cells (PBMCs), taken at new diagnosis, from a patient treated with antithyroid drugs. The receptors derive from a woman in her 30s with Graves disease. The CDR3 runs from the conserved cysteine through the conserved F or W. The D gene is left open where the match is weak. The size field is filled for only some rows; it gives once, few, many or a size class.

V: TRBV11-2; J: TRBJ2-1; size: many; D: TRBD2; DNA: TGTGCCAGCAGTTCCGGGGGGGGCATCAATGAGCAGTTCTTC; CDR3: CASSSGGGINEQFF
V: TRBV12-3/TRBV12-4; J: TRBJ2-5; size: many; D: -; DNA: TGTGCCAGCAGTTTAGGAACGACTAAGCAGACCCAGTACTTC; CDR3: CASSLGTTKQTQYF
V: TRBV12-3/TRBV12-4; J: TRBJ2-5; size: many; D: -; DNA: TGTGCCAGCAGTTCCTCCTATCGAGCCTACCAAGAGACCCAGTACTTC; CDR3: CASSSSYRAYQETQYF
V: TRBV5-1; J: TRBJ2-2; size: few; D: -; DNA: TGCGCCAGCAGCTTGGGAGTGCAGTTCACCGGGGAGCTGTTTTTT; CDR3: CASSLGVQFTGELFF
V: TRBV5-1; J: TRBJ2-1; size: -; D: TRBD2; DNA: TGCGCCAGCAGCTTAAACGGCGGGAGTTCCTACAATGAGCAGTTCTTC; CDR3: CASSLNGGSSYNEQFF
V: TRBV29-1; J: TRBJ2-7; size: many; D: TRBD1; DNA: TGCAGCGGCCGGACAGGGGGGCACGAGCAGTACTTC; CDR3: CSGRTGGHEQYF
V: TRBV4-1; J: TRBJ1-4; size: few; D: TRBD1; DNA: TGCGCCAGCAGCCAACCGGGACAGGGGGTTAATGAAAAACTGTTTTTT; CDR3: CASSQPGQGVNEKLFF
V: TRBV4-1; J: TRBJ1-2; size: few; D: -; DNA: TGCGCCAGCAGCCAAGTGGTCCAATCTGCGGGCTACACCTTC; CDR3: CASSQVVQSAGYTF
V: TRBV25-1; J: TRBJ2-1; size: many; D: -; DNA: TGTGCCAGCAACCCCCGGGTGGGAGGAGGTGCCTACAATGAGCAGTTCTTC; CDR3: CASNPRVGGGAYNEQFF
V: TRBV5-1; J: TRBJ2-7; size: -; D: TRBD1; DNA: TGCGCCAGCAGCTACGCCGGGACAGGGAGGATCGAGCAGTACTTC; CDR3: CASSYAGTGRIEQYF
V: TRBV28; J: TRBJ2-7; size: many; D: -; DNA: TGCGCCAGCAGCCACGGCACGACCTACGAGCAGTACTTC; CDR3: CASSHGTTYEQYF
V: TRBV29-1; J: TRBJ2-1; size: -; D: -; DNA: TGCAGCGTCGGGCAGCGCTCCTACAATGAGCAGTTCTTC; CDR3: CSVGQRSYNEQFF
V: TRBV29-1; J: TRBJ1-1; size: -; D: -; DNA: TGCAGCCCCCGGACACGAATTAATAGCACTGAAGCTTTCTTT; CDR3: CSPRTRINSTEAFF
V: TRBV7-9; J: TRBJ2-7; size: -; D: -; DNA: TGTGCCAGCAGCTTACCGAGCGCGAGCTCCTACGAGCAGTACTTC; CDR3: CASSLPSASSYEQYF
V: TRBV20-1; J: TRBJ2-7; size: -; D: -; DNA: TGCAGTGCTAGAGAGGACAACTGGGCCTACGAGCAGTACTTC; CDR3: CSAREDNWAYEQYF
V: TRBV5-1; J: TRBJ2-1; size: many; D: -; DNA: TGCGCCAGCAGCTCCCACCTTTACAATGAGCAGTTCTTC; CDR3: CASSSHLYNEQFF
V: TRBV24-1; J: TRBJ2-2; size: -; D: TRBD1; DNA: TGTGCCACCAGTGATTCGACAGGGGAGCGGACCGGGGAGCTGTTTTTT; CDR3: CATSDSTGERTGELFF
V: TRBV7-6; J: TRBJ2-3; size: -; D: -; DNA: TGTGCCAGCAGCTTAGTAGACGGGAGAGGAGGCACAGATACGCAGTATTTT; CDR3: CASSLVDGRGGTDTQYF
V: TRBV6-5; J: TRBJ2-2; size: many; D: -; DNA: TGTGCCAGCAGTTACGAGGGAACCGGGGAGCTGTTTTTT; CDR3: CASSYEGTGELFF
V: TRBV5-1; J: TRBJ1-2; size: -; D: -; DNA: TGCGCCAGCAGCTTGTCTACTGGAGCGAACTATGGCTACACCTTC; CDR3: CASSLSTGANYGYTF
V: TRBV30; J: TRBJ2-1; size: many; D: TRBD2; DNA: TGTGCCTGGAGTGTACTGGCTAGCGGCAATGAGCAGTTCTTC; CDR3: CAWSVLASGNEQFF
V: TRBV5-1; J: TRBJ2-3; size: -; D: -; DNA: TGCGCCAGCAGCTTGGGGGGCTTCCCTAGCACAGATACGCAGTATTTT; CDR3: CASSLGGFPSTDTQYF
V: TRBV4-1; J: TRBJ2-7; size: few; D: -; DNA: TGCGCCAGCAGCCAAGAGGGTGCGTACTCCTACGAGCAGTACTTC; CDR3: CASSQEGAYSYEQYF
V: TRBV29-1; J: TRBJ2-2; size: -; D: -; DNA: TGCAGCGTTGGATATAGGCAGAGCACCGGGGAGCTGTTTTTT; CDR3: CSVGYRQSTGELFF
V: TRBV20-1; J: TRBJ1-4; size: -; D: -; DNA: TGCAGTGCTAGGGGGCTTTGGGAAAAACTGTTTTTT; CDR3: CSARGLWEKLFF
V: TRBV4-2; J: TRBJ2-3; size: few; D: TRBD2; DNA: TGTGCCAGCATGTTAGCGGGTAGCACAGATACGCAGTATTTT; CDR3: CASMLAGSTDTQYF
V: TRBV7-9; J: TRBJ2-2; size: many; D: -; DNA: TGTGCCGGGGGGACAGATAACACCGGGGAGCTGTTTTTT; CDR3: CAGGTDNTGELFF
V: TRBV12-3/TRBV12-4; J: TRBJ2-7; size: many; D: TRBD2; DNA: TGTGCCAGCATCCCTAGCGGGAGGGCTTTGAACGAGCAGTACTTC; CDR3: CASIPSGRALNEQYF
V: TRBV5-4; J: TRBJ2-3; size: -; D: -; DNA: TGTGCCAGCAGCTTTAGTAGCTTCCCTACGCAGTATTTT; CDR3: CASSFSSFPTQYF
V: TRBV6-5; J: TRBJ1-2; size: -; D: -; DNA: TGTGCCAGCAGTTACTCGAGGGCCGACTATGGCTACACCTTC; CDR3: CASSYSRADYGYTF
V: TRBV2; J: TRBJ2-1; size: -; D: TRBD1; DNA: TGTGCCAGCAGTGAAGGAAGGACAGGGGCCTATTACGAGCAGTTCTTC; CDR3: CASSEGRTGAYYEQFF